The 12 T cell receptor beta chains below were found in one sample sequenced in a study of blood T cell repertoires in COVID-19 (dated by TCRdb to 2020 to 2021). To prepare the library, the immunoSEQ multiplex PCR assay was applied. Not all clones reach the TCRdb copy of this immuneACCESS table, which keeps in-frame sequences only. Checked studies attribute under half of the gap to unresolved V genes and leave the rest unexplained. For this sample the table gives 130,000 to 150,000 clones, of which under 85% were detected only once. The biggest ten clones account for around 6.8% of the sample. Sequencing was performed on peripheral blood. These receptor sequences come from a human donor in a cohort sampled during active COVID-19.

This rearrangement joins TRBV7-6 to TRBJ2-3, with D perhaps matching TRBD2 (5 bases). Germline V gene sequence: CDR1 SGHVS, CDR2 FNYEAQ. Trimming took off 2 bases at V and 0 bases at J, with 12 bases between the two ends. The CDR3 is 16 amino acids. CDR3 loop: CASSLLVAKSTDTQYF. The CDR3 DNA reads TGTGCCAGCAGCTTACTGGTAGCGAAAAGCACAGATACGCAGTATTTT.

This clone occurred once. The chain is built from TRBV27 and TRBJ2-7; TRBD2 might be the D (6 bases). The CDR3 sequence is 16 residues long. Trimming took 0 bases from V and 3 from J, leaving 15 bases between them. Germline assignment: CDR1 MNHEY and CDR2 SMNVEV (reference sequence). CDR3 coding DNA: TGTGCCAGCAGTTTATCCCCGGGACTGGCCATCTACGAGCAGTACTTC. Translating gives CASSLSPGLAIYEQYF.

V gene TRBV19 combines with J gene TRBJ2-7; 7 positions match TRBD1. The CDR3 spans 15 residues. The germline V gene encodes CDR1 LNHDA and CDR2 SQIVND (reference sequence). V shed 5 bases, J shed 2 bases, and the junction held 9 bases outside the gene matches. The CDR3 protein is CASSPDRSRPYEQYF. CDR3 nucleotide sequence: TGTGCCAGTAGTCCGGACAGGTCCCGCCCCTACGAGCAGTACTTC.

The gene calls are TRBV7-2 and TRBJ2-3; 7 positions match TRBD2. The V gene's germline CDR1 is SGHTA and CDR2 FQGNSA. The V segment lost 5 bases and the J segment 5 bases; nucleotides outside the gene matches: 7. The CDR3 consists of 14 residues. CDR3 residues: CASSPTSAVDTQYF. The CDR3, as DNA: TGTGCCAGCAGCCCAACTAGCGCAGTAGATACGCAGTATTTT. Variable domain in full (rest from reference TRBV7-2 and TRBJ2-3): GAGVSQSPSNKVTEKGKDVELRCDPISGHTALYWYRQSLGQGLEFLIYFQGNSAPDKSGLPSDRFSAERTGGSVSTLTIQRTQQEDSAVYLCASSPTSAVDTQYFGPGTRLTVL.

The chain's CDR3 is CASSSDSTDYNEQFF. CDR3 DNA sequence: TGCGCCAGCAGCTCGGACAGCACCGACTACAATGAGCAGTTCTTC. J is TRBJ2-1 and V is TRBV5-1; D is perhaps TRBD1 (6 bases). V was trimmed by 3 bases and J by 3 bases, leaving 13 bases between them. The CDR3 is 15 amino acids. Looked up from germline, CDR1 is SGHRS and CDR2 is YFSETQ. The variable domain in full, completed from reference TRBV5-1 and TRBJ2-1, reads KAGVTQTPRYLIKTRGQQVTLSCSPISGHRSVSWYQQTPGQGLQFLFEYFSETQRNKGNFPGRFSGRQFSNSRSEMNVSTLELGDSALYLCASSSDSTDYNEQFFGPGTRLTVL.

The V gene is TRBV27, the J gene TRBJ2-5, with TRBD1 matching over 7 bases. Germline values: CDR1 MNHEY, CDR2 SMNVEV (reference sequence). The CDR3 has 15 amino acids. Losses at the gene ends were 5 bases for V and 4 bases for J; bases not matched to a gene: 10. The DNA of the CDR3 is TGTGCCAGCAGTACGGCCAGGGGGAGCGGAGAGACCCAGTACTTC. Its translation: CASSTARGSGETQYF.

V gene TRBV19 combines with J gene TRBJ1-5, with 8 nucleotides matching TRBD1. This CDR3 spans 14 amino acids. Germline assignment: CDR1 LNHDA and CDR2 SQIVND (reference sequence). V lost 4 bases to trimming and J lost 6 bases; unmatched junction nucleotides: 5. CDR3 protein: CASSNQGAFQPQHF. CDR3 in DNA: TGTGCCAGTAGTAACCAGGGGGCGTTTCAGCCCCAGCATTTT.

This chain connects TRBV18 to TRBJ1-2; 8 bases line up with TRBD1. The J segment lost 7 bases and the V segment lost 4 bases, leaving 5 bases of the junction unmatched. The CDR3 sequence is 13 residues long. Germline values: CDR1 KGHSH, CDR2 LQKENI. Written as DNA, the CDR3 is TGTGCCAGCTCACAAGGACAGGGTGGTGGCTACACCTTC. Translation gives CASSQGQGGGYTF.

The chain links TRBV5-1 to TRBJ2-7, with 10 bases lining up with TRBD1. CDR3 size: 15 residues. Germline trimming cut 4 bases from V and 1 base from J; bases unmatched to any gene: 5. Germline V CDR1 and CDR2: SGHRS, YFSETQ. The CDR3 bases are TGCGCCAGCAGCCCCCAGGGACAGGGGTCCTACGAGCAGTACTTC. Its translation is CASSPQGQGSYEQYF.

The chain recombines TRBV6-2 or TRBV6-3 with TRBJ1-5, with a possible D match to TRBD1 (6 bases). Trimming removed 2 bases from V and 1 base from J, with 12 bases in between. The CDR3 is 16 residues long. Germline V gene data show CDR1 as MNHEY and CDR2 as SVGEGT. Here the CDR3 reads CASSYPRQASNQPQHF. The CDR3 region has the DNA TGTGCCAGCAGTTACCCCCGACAGGCGAGCAATCAGCCCCAGCATTTT.

Only a few counts were recorded for this clone. J is TRBJ2-2 and V is TRBV19, with D uncertain. Germline V gene sequence: CDR1 LNHDA, CDR2 SQIVND (reference sequence). V dropped 0 bases and J dropped 0 bases, with 5 bases sitting between them. The CDR3 sequence is 15 residues long. In DNA, the CDR3 is TGTGCCAGTAGTATAGATCCAGCGAACACCGGGGAGCTGTTTTTT. This translates into CASSIDPANTGELFF.

V and J are TRBV30 and TRBJ2-7; 8 bases are a match to TRBD2. J gave up 5 bases and V 3 bases, and 3 bases lay outside the gene matches. The germline CDR1 and CDR2 sequences are GTSNPN and SVGIG (reference sequence). The CDR3 has 12 residues. The CDR3 spells CAWSGGDDEQYF. Here the CDR3 DNA reads TGTGCCTGGAGCGGGGGGGACGACGAGCAGTACTTC. The whole variable domain, remainder taken from reference TRBV30 and TRBJ2-7, is SQTIHQWPATLVQPVGSPLSLECTVEGTSNPNLYWYRQAAGRGLQLLFYSVGIGQISSEVPQNLSASRPQDRQFILSSKKLLLSDSGFYLCAWSGGDDEQYFGPGTRLTVT.